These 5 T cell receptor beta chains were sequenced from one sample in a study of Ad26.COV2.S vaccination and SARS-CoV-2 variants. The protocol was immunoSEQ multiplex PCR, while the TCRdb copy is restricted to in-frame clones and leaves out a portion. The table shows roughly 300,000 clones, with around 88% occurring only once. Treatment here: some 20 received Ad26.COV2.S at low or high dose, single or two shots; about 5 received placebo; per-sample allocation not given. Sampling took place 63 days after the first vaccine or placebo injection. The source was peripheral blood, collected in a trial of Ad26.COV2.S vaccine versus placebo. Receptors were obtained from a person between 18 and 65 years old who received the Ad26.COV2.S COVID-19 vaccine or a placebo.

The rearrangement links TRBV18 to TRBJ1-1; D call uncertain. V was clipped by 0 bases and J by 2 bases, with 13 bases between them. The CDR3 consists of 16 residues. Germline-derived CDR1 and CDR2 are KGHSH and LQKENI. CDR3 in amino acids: CASSPPFPGPNTEAFF. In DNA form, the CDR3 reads TGTGCCAGCTCACCACCGTTTCCGGGCCCAAACACTGAAGCTTTCTTT.

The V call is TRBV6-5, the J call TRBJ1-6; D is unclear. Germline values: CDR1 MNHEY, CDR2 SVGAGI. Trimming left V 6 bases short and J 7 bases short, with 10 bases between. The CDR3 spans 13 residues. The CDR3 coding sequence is TGTGCCAGCAGAAGACCGGAGAATTCACCCCTCCACTTT. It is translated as CASRRPENSPLHF.

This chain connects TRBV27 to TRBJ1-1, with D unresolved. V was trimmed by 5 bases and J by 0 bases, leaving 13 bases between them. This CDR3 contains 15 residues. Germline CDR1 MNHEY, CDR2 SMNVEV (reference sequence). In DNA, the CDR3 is TGTGCCAGCAGTGTGTCGCAGCCGATGAACACTGAAGCTTTCTTT. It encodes CASSVSQPMNTEAFF.

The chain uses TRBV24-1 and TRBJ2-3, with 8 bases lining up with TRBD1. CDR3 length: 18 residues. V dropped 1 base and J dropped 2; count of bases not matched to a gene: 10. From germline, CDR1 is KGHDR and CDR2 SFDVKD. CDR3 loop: CATSDFSTRDRHTDTQYF. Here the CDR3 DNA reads TGTGCCACCAGTGATTTTTCTACCCGGGACAGGCACACAGATACGCAGTATTTT.

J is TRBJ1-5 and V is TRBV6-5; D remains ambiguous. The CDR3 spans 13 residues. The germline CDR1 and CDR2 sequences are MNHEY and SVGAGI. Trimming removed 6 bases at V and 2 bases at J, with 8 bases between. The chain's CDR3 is CASRRAGNQPQHF. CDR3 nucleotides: TGTGCCAGCAGAAGGGCGGGCAATCAGCCCCAGCATTTT.